Below are 16 T cell receptor beta chains sequenced from a single sample in a study of blood T cell repertoires in COVID-19. Assay: immunoSEQ multiplex PCR; the TCRdb copy retains only in-frame clones and omits some. The sample contains several thousand clones, 86% of which appear only once. Material for sequencing was peripheral blood. These TCRs come from a human donor in a cohort sampled during active COVID-19.

The chain employs TRBV18 and TRBJ2-4, with 8 bases identical to TRBD1. This CDR3 is built from 15 residues. Germline CDR1 reads KGHSH; CDR2 reads LQKENI. The J segment lost 2 bases and the V segment lost 2 bases, leaving 2 bases of the junction unmatched. This CDR3 reads CASSPRDRPKNIQYF. Here the CDR3 DNA reads TGTGCCAGCTCACCAAGGGACAGGCCCAAAAACATTCAGTACTTC.

CDR3 residues: CASSPGFGEQYF. The DNA for the CDR3 is TGCGCCAGCAGCCCAGGGTTCGGGGAGCAGTACTTC. This chain links TRBV4-1 with TRBJ2-7, with D perhaps matching TRBD1 (5 bases). Trimming cost V 4 bases and J 7 bases, with 11 bases left between them. The germline V gene has CDR1 MGHRA and CDR2 YSYEKL. The CDR3 loop spans 12 amino acids.

This clone appeared a few times. The chain joins TRBV4-2 to TRBJ1-6, with 7 bases matching TRBD1. Per germline, CDR1 LGHNA and CDR2 YNFKEQ. V lost 3 bases, J lost 12 bases, and 17 bases stayed unmatched. CDR3 length: 17 residues. CDR3 nucleotides: TGTGCCAGCAGCCAGGATTCAGGGGGATCACCGCCCGAACCCCTCCACTTT. The encoded protein is CASSQDSGGSPPEPLHF.

The V call is TRBV29-1, the J call TRBJ2-7; D might be TRBD2 (6 bases). The V gene lost 5 bases and the J gene lost 6 bases, with 17 bases spanning the gap. The CDR3 sequence is 13 residues long. The germline gives CDR1 SQVTM, CDR2 ANQGSEA. In nucleotides, the CDR3 is TGCAGCGTTCGCAAGGGCGGGGCCCGCGAGCAGTACTTC. It translates to CSVRKGGAREQYF.

The chain recombines TRBV19 with TRBJ2-7; 9 positions agree with TRBD1. The CDR3 loop spans 17 amino acids. The J segment lost 2 bases and the V segment lost 1 base, leaving 9 bases of the junction unmatched. In germline, CDR1 is LNHDA, CDR2 SQIVND (reference sequence). This CDR3 reads CASSIGPPGQGPYEQYF. The DNA for the CDR3 is TGTGCCAGTAGTATAGGGCCCCCGGGACAGGGTCCCTACGAGCAGTACTTC.

The chain links TRBV7-9 to TRBJ2-1; TRBD1 matches 10 bases. Trimming took 5 bases from V and 9 from J; bases not matched to a gene: 7. The CDR3 extends over 14 amino acids. Germline lookup yields CDR1 SEHNR and CDR2 FQNEAQ (reference sequence). The CDR3 reads CASSLPGQGTEQFF. The CDR3 DNA is TGTGCCAGCAGCCTGCCGGGACAGGGGACTGAGCAGTTCTTC.

The J gene is TRBJ2-1, the V gene TRBV7-6; 10 bases align to TRBD1. V trimming: 5 bases; J trimming: 6 bases; junction bases outside the gene matches: 13. Germline-derived CDR1 and CDR2 are SGHVS and FNYEAQ. The CDR3 loop spans 17 amino acids. The CDR3 sequence: CASSRRAKDRGSNEQFF. The CDR3 DNA is TGTGCCAGCAGCCGACGGGCCAAGGACAGGGGGTCCAATGAGCAGTTCTTC.

The chain couples TRBV27 to TRBJ2-1; TRBD1 agrees at 9 bases. CDR3 length: 16 amino acids. The germline CDR1 and CDR2 sequences are MNHEY and SMNVEV (reference sequence). V was pared by 4 bases and J by 1 base, with 5 bases of the junction left unmatched. The CDR3 loop reads CASSSGTGYSYNEQFF. In DNA form, the CDR3 reads TGTGCCAGCAGTTCCGGGACAGGGTATTCCTACAATGAGCAGTTCTTC.

J is TRBJ2-2 and V is TRBV7-6, with a tentative D call TRBD2 (6 bases). The germline V gene encodes CDR1 SGHVS and CDR2 FNYEAQ. Trimming removed 0 bases at V and 1 base at J, with 6 bases between. The CDR3 is 15 residues long. The CDR3 nucleotides are TGTGCCAGCAGCTTAGCGGGGGGGAACACCGGGGAGCTGTTTTTT. It specifies CASSLAGGNTGELFF.

The rearrangement links TRBV24-1 to TRBJ2-5; D possibly corresponds to TRBD1 (6 bases). The V gene lost 7 bases and the J gene lost 8 bases, with 13 bases spanning the gap. The CDR3 loop spans 12 amino acids. Germline CDR1 is KGHDR and CDR2 is SFDVKD. As DNA, the CDR3 is TGTGCCACCAGAGCTGGCAGGGGAACCCAGTACTTC. It translates to CATRAGRGTQYF.

DNA for the CDR3: TGTGCCAGCAGCTTAGTGTCAGGGGGTAACTATGGCTACACCTTC. Encoded protein: CASSLVSGGNYGYTF. J is TRBJ1-2 and V is TRBV7-9, with 7 bases lining up with TRBD1. Trimming took 1 base from V and 1 from J; bases not matched to a gene: 3. The CDR3 has 15 residues. Germline-derived CDR1 and CDR2 are SEHNR and FQNEAQ (reference sequence).

The rearrangement joins TRBV9 to TRBJ2-1; D may be TRBD1 (6 bases). The germline V gene encodes CDR1 SGDLS and CDR2 YYNGEE. This CDR3 region has 15 residues. Trimming shortened V by 4 bases and J by 1 base, and 12 bases separated the two germline ends. Written as DNA, the CDR3 is TGTGCCAGCAGCTTCCGGGACAATTCCTACAATGAGCAGTTCTTC. Its protein is CASSFRDNSYNEQFF.

The rearrangement links TRBV11-1 to TRBJ2-7, with D perhaps matching TRBD1 (6 bases). The V end lost 1 base, the J end lost 3 bases, and 16 bases lay between the germline ends. The germline V gene has CDR1 SGHAT and CDR2 FQDESV (reference sequence). The CDR3 extends over 16 amino acids. The CDR3 DNA reads as TGTGCCAGCAGCTTAGTGGCCGGGACAAATTACTACGAGCAGTACTTC. Translation gives CASSLVAGTNYYEQYF.

The chain has TRBV5-3 and TRBJ1-1; no clear D gene. TRBV5-3 is an ORF for which the function is uncertain. There are 16 residues in the CDR3. V was clipped by 0 bases and J by 0 bases, with 12 bases between them. CDR3 bases: TGTGCCAGAAGCTTGGCCCTTAGTCGCCTGAACACTGAAGCTTTCTTT. It translates to CARSLALSRLNTEAFF.

In DNA form, the CDR3 reads TGTGCCAGCAGCTCGGGAAGGACAGGATTGAATGAAAAACTGTTTTTT. It encodes CASSSGRTGLNEKLFF. The rearrangement links TRBV5-4 to TRBJ1-4; the match to TRBD1 covers 7 bases. Losses at the gene ends were 3 bases for V and 5 bases for J; bases not matched to a gene: 10. The germline CDR1 and CDR2 sequences are SGHNT and YYREEE (reference sequence). The CDR3 consists of 16 residues.

The rearrangement joins TRBV6-5 to TRBJ1-1; possibly TRBD1 for D (5 bases). The CDR3 totals 12 residues. Trimming stripped 8 bases from V and 8 bases from J, with 15 bases between. Germline values: CDR1 MNHEY, CDR2 SVGAGI. This chain's CDR3 is CASGASRREAFF. The CDR3 nucleotides are TGTGCCAGCGGGGCGAGCCGCCGCGAAGCTTTCTTT.